The 5 T cell receptor beta chains given below trace back to one sample, sequenced in a study of blood T cell repertoires in COVID-19. The data were produced by immunoSEQ multiplex PCR, yet TCRdb's version contains in-frame clones alone and is incomplete. This sample has tens of thousands of clones, with about 86% found just once. Sequencing was done on a sample of peripheral blood. Receptors originate from an older woman with acute or convalescent COVID-19.

The rearrangement uses TRBV5-1 and TRBJ1-1, with TRBD1 matching over 7 bases. The V gene's germline CDR1 is SGHRS and CDR2 YFSETQ. V lost 7 bases to trimming and J lost 0 bases; unmatched junction nucleotides: 3. CDR3 length equals 13 residues. CDR3: CASGDRVNTEAFF. The DNA of the CDR3 is TGCGCCAGCGGAGACAGGGTGAACACTGAAGCTTTCTTT.

The chain has TRBV5-4 and TRBJ2-7, with D perhaps matching TRBD1 (5 bases). The V gene's germline CDR1 is SGHNT and CDR2 YYREEE (reference sequence). The CDR3 runs to 14 residues. Trimming took 0 bases from V and 4 from J, leaving 11 bases between them. The CDR3: CASSLGGTGYEQYF. The CDR3 DNA follows: TGTGCCAGCAGCTTGGGGGGAACAGGTTACGAGCAGTACTTC.

The V and J genes are TRBV5-1 and TRBJ1-6; D possibly corresponds to TRBD1 (6 bases). This CDR3 region has 14 residues. V gave up 7 bases and J gave up 7 bases, with 15 bases separating them. Germline values: CDR1 SGHRS, CDR2 YFSETQ. CDR3 loop: CASALQGDNSPLHF. CDR3 bases: TGCGCCAGCGCCTTACAGGGCGACAATTCACCCCTCCACTTT. Complete variable domain (other parts from reference TRBV5-1 and TRBJ1-6): KAGVTQTPRYLIKTRGQQVTLSCSPISGHRSVSWYQQTPGQGLQFLFEYFSETQRNKGNFPGRFSGRQFSNSRSEMNVSTLELGDSALYLCASALQGDNSPLHFGNGTRLTVT.

This chain uses TRBV6-5 with TRBJ1-2, with 10 positions matching TRBD1. Per the germline V gene, CDR1 is MNHEY and CDR2 is SVGAGI. The CDR3 is 16 amino acids. V was clipped by 2 bases and J by 8 bases; unmatched bases: 11. The CDR3 DNA sequence: TGTGCCAGCAGTTACCTAACGACAGGGGGCGTAGAAGGCTACACCTTC. Amino acid sequence: CASSYLTTGGVEGYTF.

This clone appeared a single time. The chain has TRBV13 and TRBJ1-3; D uncertain. V was shortened by 1 base and J by 0 bases, with 10 bases between the two germline ends. Germline assignment: CDR1 PRHDT and CDR2 FYEKMQ (reference sequence). There are 16 residues in the CDR3. CDR3 protein: CASSLVGFSSGNTIYF. The CDR3 DNA follows: TGTGCCAGCAGCTTAGTCGGGTTTTCCTCTGGAAACACCATATATTTT.